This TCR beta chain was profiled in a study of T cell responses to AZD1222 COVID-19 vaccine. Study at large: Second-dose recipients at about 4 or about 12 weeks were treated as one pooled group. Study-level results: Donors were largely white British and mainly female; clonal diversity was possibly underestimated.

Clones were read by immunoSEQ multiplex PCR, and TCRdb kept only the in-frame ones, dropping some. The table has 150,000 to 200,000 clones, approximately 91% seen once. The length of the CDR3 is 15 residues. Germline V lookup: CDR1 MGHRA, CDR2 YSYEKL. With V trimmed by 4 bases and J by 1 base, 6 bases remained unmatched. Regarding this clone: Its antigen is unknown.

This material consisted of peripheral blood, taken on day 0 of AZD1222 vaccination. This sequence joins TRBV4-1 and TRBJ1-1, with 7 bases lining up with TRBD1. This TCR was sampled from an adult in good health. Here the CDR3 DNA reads TGCGCCAGCAGCCCGACAGGGCGGGGGAACACTGAAGCTTTCTTT. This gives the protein CASSPTGRGNTEAFF.